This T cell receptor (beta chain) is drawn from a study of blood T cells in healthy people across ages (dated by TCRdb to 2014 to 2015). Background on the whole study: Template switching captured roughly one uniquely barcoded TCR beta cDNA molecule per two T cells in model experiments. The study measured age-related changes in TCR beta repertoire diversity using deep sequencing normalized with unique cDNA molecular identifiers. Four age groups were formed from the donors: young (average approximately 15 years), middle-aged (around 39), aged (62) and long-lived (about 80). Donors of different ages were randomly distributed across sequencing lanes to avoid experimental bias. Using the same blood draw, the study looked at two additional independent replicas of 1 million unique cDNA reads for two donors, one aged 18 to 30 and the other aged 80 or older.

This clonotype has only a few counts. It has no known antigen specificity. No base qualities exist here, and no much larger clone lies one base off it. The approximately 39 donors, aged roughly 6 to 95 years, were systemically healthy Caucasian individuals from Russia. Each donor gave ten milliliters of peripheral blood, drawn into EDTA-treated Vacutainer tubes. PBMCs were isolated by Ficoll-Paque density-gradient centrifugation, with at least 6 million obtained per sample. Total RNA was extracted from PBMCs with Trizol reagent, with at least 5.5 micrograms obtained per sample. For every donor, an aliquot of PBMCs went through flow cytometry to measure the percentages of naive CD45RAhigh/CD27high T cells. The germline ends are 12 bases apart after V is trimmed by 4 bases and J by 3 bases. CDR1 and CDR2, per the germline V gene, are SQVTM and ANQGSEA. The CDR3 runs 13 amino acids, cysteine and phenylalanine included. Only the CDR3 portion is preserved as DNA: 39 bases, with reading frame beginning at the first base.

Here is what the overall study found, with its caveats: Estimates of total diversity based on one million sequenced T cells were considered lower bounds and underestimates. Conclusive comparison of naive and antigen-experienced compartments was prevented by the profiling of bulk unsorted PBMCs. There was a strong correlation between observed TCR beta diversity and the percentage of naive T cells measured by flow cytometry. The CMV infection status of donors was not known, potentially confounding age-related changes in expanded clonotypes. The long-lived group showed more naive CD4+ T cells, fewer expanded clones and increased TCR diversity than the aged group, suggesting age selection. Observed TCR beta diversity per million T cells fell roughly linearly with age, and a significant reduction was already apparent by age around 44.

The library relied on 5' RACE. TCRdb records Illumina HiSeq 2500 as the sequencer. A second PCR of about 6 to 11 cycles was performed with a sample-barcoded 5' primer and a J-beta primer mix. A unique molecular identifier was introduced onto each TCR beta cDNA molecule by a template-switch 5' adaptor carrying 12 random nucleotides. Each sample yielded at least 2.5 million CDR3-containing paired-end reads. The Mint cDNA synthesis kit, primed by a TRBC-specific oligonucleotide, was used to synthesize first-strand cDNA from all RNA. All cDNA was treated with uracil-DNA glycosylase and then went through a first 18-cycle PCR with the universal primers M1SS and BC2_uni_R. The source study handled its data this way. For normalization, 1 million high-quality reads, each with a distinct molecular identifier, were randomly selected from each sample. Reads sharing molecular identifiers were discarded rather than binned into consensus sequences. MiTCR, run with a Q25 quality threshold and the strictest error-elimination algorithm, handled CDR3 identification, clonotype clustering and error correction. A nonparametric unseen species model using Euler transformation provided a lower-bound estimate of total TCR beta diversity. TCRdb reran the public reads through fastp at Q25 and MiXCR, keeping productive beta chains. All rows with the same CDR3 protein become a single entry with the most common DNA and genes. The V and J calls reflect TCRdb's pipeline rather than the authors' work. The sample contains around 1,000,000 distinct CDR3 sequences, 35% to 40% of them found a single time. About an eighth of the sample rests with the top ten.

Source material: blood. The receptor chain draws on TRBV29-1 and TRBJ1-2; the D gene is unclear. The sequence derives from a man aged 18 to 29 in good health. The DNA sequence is TGCAGCGTTGGTCTACCGTTACACTATGGCTACACCTTC. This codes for CSVGLPLHYGYTF.